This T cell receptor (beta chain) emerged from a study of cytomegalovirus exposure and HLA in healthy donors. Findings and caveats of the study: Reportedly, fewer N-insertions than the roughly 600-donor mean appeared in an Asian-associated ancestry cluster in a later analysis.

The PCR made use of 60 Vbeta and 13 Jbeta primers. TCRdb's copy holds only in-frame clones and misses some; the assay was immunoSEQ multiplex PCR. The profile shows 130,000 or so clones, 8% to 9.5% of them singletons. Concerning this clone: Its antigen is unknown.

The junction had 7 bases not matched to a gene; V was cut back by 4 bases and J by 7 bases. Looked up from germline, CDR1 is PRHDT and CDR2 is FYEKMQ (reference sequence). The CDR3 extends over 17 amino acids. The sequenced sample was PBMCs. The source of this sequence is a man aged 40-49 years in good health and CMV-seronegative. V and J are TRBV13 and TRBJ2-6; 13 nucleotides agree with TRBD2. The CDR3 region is CASSSSGTSGVANVLTF. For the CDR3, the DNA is TGTGCCAGCAGCTCCTCCGGGACTAGCGGGGTTGCCAACGTCCTGACTTTC.